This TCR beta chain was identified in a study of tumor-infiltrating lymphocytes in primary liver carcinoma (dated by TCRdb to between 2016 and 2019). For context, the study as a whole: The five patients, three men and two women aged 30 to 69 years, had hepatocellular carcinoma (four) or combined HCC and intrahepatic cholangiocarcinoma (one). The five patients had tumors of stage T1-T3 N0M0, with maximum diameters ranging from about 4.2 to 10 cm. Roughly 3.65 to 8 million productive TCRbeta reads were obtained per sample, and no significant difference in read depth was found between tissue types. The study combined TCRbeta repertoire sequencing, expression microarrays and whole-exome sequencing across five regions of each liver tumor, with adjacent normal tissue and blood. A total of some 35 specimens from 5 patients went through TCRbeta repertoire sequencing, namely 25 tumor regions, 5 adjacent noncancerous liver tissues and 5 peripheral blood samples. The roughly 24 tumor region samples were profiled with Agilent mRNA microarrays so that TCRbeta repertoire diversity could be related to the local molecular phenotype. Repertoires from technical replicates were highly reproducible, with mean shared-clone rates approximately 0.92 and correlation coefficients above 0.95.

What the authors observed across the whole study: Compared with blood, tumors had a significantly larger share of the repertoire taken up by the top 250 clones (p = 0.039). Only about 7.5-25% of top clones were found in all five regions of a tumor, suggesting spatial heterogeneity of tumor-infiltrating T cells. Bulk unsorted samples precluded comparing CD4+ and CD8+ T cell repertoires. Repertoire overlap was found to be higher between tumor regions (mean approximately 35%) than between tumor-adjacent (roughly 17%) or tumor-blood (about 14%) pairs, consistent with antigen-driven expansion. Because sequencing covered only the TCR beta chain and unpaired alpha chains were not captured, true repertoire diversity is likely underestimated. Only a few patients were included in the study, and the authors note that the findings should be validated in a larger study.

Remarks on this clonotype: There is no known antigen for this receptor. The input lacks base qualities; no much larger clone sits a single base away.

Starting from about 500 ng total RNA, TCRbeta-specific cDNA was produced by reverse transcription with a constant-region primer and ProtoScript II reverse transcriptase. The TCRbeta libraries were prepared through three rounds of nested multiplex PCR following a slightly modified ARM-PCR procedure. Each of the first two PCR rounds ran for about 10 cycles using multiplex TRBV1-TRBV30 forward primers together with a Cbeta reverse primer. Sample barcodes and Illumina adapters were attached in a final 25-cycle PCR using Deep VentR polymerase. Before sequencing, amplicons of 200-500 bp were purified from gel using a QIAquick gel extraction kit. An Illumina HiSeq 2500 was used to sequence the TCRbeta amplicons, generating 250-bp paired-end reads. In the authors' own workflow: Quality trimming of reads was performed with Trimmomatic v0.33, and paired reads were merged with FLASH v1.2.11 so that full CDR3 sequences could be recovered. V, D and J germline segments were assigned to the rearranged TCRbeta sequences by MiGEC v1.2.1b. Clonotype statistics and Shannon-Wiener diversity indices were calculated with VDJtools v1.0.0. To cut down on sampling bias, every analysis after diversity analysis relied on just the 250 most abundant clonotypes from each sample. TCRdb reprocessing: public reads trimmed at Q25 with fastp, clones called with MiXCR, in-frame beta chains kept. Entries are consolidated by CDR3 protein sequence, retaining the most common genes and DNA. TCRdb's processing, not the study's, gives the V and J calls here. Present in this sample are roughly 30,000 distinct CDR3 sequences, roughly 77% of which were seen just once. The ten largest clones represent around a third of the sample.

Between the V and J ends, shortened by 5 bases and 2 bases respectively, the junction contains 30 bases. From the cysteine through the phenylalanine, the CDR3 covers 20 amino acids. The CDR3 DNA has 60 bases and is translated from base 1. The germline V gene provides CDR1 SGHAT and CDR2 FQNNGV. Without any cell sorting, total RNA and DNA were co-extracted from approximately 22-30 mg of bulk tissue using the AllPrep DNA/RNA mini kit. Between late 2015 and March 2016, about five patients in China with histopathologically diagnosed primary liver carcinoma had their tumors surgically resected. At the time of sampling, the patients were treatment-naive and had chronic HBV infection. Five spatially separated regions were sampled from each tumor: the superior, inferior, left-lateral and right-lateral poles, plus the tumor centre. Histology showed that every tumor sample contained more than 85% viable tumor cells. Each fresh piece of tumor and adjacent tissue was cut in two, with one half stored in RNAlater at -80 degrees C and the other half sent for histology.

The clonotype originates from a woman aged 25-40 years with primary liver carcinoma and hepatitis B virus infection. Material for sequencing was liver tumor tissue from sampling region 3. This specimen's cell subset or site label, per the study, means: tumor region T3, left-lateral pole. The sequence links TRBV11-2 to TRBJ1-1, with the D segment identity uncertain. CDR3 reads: CASSARHRGRKKWSNTEAFF. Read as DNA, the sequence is TGTGCCAGCAGCGCTCGGCACAGAGGGCGCAAGAAGTGGAGTAACACTGAAGCTTTCTTT.